This TCR beta chain was documented in a study of early T cells in non-severe SARS-CoV-2 infection. Broader study findings: Private and CD4 specificities were missed by VDJdb matching, which favored anti-spike CD8 responses.

This clonotype was seen ten or more times. The antigen remains unidentified. In the library, individual cDNA molecules carried attached unique molecular identifiers. TCRdb fed the 5' RACE reads into MiXCR, producing one record per CDR3 protein. The table includes 25,000 to 35,000 distinct CDR3 sequences, about 3.9% detected once. Germline loops: CDR1 SEHNR, CDR2 FQNEAQ (reference sequence). The CDR3 runs to 15 residues. V was clipped by 0 bases and J by 4 bases; unmatched bases: 3. Input material: whole blood. The rearrangement joins TRBV7-9 to TRBJ1-5, with 7 bases that match TRBD1. The sequence derives from an adult who was a healthcare worker with PCR-confirmed SARS-CoV-2 infection or an uninfected control (not recorded which). The CDR3 loop reads CASSLAAGGNQPQHF. CDR3 DNA sequence: TGTGCCAGCAGCTTAGCGGCAGGGGGGAATCAGCCCCAGCATTTT. The full variable domain, its missing parts supplied by reference TRBV7-9 and TRBJ1-5, is DTGVSQNPRHKITKRGQNVTFRCDPISEHNRLYWYRQTLGQGPEFLTYFQNEAQLEKSRLLSDRFSAERPKGSFSTLEIQRTEQGDSAMYLCASSLAAGGNQPQHFGDGTRLSIL.